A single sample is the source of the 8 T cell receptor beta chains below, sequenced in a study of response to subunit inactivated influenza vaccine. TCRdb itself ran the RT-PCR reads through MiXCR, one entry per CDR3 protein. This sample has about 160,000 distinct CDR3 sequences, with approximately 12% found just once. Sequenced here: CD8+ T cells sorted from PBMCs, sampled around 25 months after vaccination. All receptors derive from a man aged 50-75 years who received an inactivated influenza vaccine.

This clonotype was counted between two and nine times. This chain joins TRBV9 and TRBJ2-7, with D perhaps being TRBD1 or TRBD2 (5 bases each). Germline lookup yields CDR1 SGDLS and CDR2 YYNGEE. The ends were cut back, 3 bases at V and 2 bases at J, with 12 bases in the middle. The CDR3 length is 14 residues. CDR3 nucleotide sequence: TGTGCCAGCAGCGACGGGACCACCCCCTACGAGCAGTACTTC. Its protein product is CASSDGTTPYEQYF.

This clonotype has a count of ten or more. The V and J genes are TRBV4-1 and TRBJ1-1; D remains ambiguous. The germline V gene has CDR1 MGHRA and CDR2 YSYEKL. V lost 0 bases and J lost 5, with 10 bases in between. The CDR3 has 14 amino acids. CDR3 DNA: TGCGCCAGCAGCCAAGATTCCGGACGGACTGAAGCTTTCTTT. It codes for CASSQDSGRTEAFF.

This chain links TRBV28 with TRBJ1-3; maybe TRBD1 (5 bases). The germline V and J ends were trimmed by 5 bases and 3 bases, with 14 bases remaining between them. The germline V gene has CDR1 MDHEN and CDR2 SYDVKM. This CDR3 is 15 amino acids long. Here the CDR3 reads CASSGGDWYGNTIYF. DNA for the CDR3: TGTGCCAGCAGTGGGGGTGATTGGTATGGAAACACCATATATTTT.

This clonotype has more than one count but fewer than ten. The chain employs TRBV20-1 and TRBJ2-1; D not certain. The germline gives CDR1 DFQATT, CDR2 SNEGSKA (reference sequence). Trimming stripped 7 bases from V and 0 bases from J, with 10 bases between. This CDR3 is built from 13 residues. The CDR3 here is CSGRLSSYNEQFF. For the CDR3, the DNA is TGCAGTGGAAGGCTCAGCTCCTACAATGAGCAGTTCTTC.

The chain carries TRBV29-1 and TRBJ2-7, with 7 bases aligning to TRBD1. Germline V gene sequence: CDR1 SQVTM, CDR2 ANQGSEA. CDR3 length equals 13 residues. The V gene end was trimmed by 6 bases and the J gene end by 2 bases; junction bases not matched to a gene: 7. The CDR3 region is CSVVTGTAYEQYF. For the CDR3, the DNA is TGCAGCGTCGTAACCGGGACAGCCTACGAGCAGTACTTC.

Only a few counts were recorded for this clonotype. DNA of the CDR3: TGTGCCAGCAGTCCGGTTCGGGGCGGACAGACCTACGAGCAGTACTTC. Encoded protein: CASSPVRGGQTYEQYF. The chain is built from TRBV28 and TRBJ2-7, with a tentative D call TRBD1 (6 bases). V dropped 5 bases and J dropped 2 bases, with 19 bases sitting between them. Germline loops: CDR1 MDHEN, CDR2 SYDVKM. CDR3 length equals 16 residues.

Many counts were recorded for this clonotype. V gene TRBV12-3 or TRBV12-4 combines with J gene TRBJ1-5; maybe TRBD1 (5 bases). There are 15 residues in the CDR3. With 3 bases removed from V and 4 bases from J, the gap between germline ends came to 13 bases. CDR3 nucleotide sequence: TGTGCCAGCAGTTTGGGGCAGGGTGGGAATCAGCCCCAGCATTTT. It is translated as CASSLGQGGNQPQHF.

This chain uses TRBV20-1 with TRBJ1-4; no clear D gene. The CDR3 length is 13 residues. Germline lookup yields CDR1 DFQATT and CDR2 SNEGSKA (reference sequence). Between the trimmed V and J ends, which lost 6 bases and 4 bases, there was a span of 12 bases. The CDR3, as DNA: TGCAGTGCCCCGTCGGACCTTAATGAAAAACTGTTTTTT. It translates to CSAPSDLNEKLFF.